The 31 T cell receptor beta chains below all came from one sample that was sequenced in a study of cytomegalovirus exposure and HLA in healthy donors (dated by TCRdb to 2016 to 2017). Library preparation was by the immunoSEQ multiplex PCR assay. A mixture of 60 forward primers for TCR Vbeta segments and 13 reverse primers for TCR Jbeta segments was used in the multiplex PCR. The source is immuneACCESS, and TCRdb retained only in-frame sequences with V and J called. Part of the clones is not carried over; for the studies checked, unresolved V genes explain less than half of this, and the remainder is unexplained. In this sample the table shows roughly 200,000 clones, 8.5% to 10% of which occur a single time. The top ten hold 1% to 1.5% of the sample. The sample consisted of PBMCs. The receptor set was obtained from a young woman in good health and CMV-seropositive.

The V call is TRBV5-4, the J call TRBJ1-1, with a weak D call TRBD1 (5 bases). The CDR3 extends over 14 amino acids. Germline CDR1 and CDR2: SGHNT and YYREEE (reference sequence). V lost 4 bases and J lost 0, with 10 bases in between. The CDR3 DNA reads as TGTGCCAGCAGCCCCGACAGAGTGAACACTGAAGCTTTCTTT. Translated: CASSPDRVNTEAFF.

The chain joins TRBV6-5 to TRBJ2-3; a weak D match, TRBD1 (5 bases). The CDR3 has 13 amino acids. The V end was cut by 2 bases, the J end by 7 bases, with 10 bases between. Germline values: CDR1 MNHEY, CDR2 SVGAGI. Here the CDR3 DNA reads TGTGCCAGCAGTTACATTCAGGGTCATACGCAGTATTTT. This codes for CASSYIQGHTQYF.

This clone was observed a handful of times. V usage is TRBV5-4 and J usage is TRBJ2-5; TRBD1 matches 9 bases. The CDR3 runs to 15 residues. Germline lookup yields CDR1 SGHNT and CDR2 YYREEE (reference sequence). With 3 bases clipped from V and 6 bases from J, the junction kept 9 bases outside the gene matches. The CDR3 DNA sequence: TGTGCCAGCAGCTCGGGACAGGGTCAGGAAAAGACCCAGTACTTC. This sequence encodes CASSSGQGQEKTQYF.

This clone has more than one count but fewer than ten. Here the CDR3 DNA reads TGTGCCAGCAGTCGGACCGGGACTAGCGACTACGAGCAGTACTTC. It specifies CASSRTGTSDYEQYF. This chain connects TRBV2 to TRBJ2-7; 10 nucleotides agree with TRBD2. The germline V gene has CDR1 SNHLY and CDR2 FYNNEI. J lost 3 bases, V lost 5 bases, and 7 bases had no gene match. The CDR3 contains 15 residues.

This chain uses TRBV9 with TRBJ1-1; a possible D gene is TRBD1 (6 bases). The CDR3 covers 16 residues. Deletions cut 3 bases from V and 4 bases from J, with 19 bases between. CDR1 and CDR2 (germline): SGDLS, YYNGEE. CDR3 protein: CASSGPSGTYSTEAFF. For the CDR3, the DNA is TGTGCCAGCAGCGGCCCCTCCGGGACATATTCCACTGAAGCTTTCTTT.

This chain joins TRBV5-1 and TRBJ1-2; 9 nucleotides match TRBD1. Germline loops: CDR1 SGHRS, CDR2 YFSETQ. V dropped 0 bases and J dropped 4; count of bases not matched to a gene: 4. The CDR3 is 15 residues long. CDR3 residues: CASSLGGQGFYGYTF. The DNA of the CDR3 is TGCGCCAGCAGCTTGGGGGGACAGGGCTTCTATGGCTACACCTTC.

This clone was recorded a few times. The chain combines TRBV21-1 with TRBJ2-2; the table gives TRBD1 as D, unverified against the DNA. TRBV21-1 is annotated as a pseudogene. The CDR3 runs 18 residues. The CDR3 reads CASSKVGSGQKNTGELFF. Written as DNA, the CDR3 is TGTGCCAGCAGCAAAGTCGGTAGTGGACAGAAAAACACCGGGGAGCTGTTTTTT.

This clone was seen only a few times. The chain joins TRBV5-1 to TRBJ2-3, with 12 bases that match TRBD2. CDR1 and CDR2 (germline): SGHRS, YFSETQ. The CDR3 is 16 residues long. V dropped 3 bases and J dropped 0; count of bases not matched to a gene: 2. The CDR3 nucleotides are TGCGCCAGCAGCTGGGGGACTAGCGGGAGCACAGATACGCAGTATTTT. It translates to CASSWGTSGSTDTQYF. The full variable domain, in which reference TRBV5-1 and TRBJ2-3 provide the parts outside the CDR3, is KAGVTQTPRYLIKTRGQQVTLSCSPISGHRSVSWYQQTPGQGLQFLFEYFSETQRNKGNFPGRFSGRQFSNSRSEMNVSTLELGDSALYLCASSWGTSGSTDTQYFGPGTRLTVL.

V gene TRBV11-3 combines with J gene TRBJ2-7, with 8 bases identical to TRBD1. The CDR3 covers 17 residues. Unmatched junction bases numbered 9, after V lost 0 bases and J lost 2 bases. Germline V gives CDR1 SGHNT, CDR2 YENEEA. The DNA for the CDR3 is TGTGCCAGCAGCTTAGATCGGTCGGGGACAGGCCCCTACGAGCAGTACTTC. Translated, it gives CASSLDRSGTGPYEQYF.

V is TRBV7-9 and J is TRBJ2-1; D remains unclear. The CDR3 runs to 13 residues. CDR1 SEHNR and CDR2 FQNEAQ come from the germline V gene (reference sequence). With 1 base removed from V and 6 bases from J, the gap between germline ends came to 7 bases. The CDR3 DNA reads TGTGCCAGCAGCTTAGACAGCCTCAATGAGCAGTTCTTC. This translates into CASSLDSLNEQFF.

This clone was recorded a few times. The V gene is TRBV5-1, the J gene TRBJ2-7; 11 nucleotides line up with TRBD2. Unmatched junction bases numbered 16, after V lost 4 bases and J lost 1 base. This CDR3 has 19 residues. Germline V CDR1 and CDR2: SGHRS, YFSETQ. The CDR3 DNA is TGCGCCAGCAGCGGCGGACTAGCGGGCCTTCCGGGTCCTTCCTACGAGCAGTACTTC. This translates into CASSGGLAGLPGPSYEQYF.

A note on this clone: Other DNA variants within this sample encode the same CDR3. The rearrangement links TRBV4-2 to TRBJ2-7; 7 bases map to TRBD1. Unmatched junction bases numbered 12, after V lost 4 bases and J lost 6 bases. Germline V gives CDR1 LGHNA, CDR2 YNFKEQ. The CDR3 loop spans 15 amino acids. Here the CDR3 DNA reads TGTGCCAGCAGCCTCCGGACAGGCCAGTCACGCGAGCAGTACTTC. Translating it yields CASSLRTGQSREQYF.

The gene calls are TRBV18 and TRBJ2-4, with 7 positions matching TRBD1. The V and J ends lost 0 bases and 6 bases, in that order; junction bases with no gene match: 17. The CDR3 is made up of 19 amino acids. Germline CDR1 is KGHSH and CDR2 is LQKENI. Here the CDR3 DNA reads TGTGCCAGCTCACCACCGCCACCGTCCAACAGGGGACGGGGAAACATTCAGTACTTC. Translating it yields CASSPPPPSNRGRGNIQYF.

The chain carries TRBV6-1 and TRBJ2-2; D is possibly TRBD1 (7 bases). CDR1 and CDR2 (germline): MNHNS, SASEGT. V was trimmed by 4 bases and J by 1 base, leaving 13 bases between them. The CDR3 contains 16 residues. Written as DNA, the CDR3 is TGTGCCAGCAGTGCGGAGGGACAGCTGAACACCGGGGAGCTGTTTTTT. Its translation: CASSAEGQLNTGELFF.

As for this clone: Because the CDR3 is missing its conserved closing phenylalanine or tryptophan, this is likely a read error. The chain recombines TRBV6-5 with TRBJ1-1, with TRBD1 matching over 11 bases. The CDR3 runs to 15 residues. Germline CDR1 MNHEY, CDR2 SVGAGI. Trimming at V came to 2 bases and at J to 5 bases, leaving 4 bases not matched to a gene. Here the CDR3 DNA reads TGTGCCAGCAGTTACGGACAGGGGGCTTCGACTGAAGCTTTCGTT. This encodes CASSYGQGASTEAFV.

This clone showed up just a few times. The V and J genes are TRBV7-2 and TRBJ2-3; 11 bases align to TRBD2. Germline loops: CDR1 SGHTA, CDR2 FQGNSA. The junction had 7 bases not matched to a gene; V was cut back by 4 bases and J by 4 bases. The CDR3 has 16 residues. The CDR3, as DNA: TGTGCCAGCAGCTCGTTAGCGGGAGGGCCGTCAGATACGCAGTATTTT. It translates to CASSSLAGGPSDTQYF. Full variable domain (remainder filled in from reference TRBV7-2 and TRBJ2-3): GAGVSQSPSNKVTEKGKDVELRCDPISGHTALYWYRQSLGQGLEFLIYFQGNSAPDKSGLPSDRFSAERTGGSVSTLTIQRTQQEDSAVYLCASSSLAGGPSDTQYFGPGTRLTVL.

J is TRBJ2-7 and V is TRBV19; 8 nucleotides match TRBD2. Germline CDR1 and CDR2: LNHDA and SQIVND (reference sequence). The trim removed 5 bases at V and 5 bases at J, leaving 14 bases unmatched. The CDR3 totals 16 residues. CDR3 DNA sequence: TGTGCCAGTAGTTACGGTTTGGGGACTAGTCTAAACGAGCAGTACTTC. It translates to CASSYGLGTSLNEQYF.

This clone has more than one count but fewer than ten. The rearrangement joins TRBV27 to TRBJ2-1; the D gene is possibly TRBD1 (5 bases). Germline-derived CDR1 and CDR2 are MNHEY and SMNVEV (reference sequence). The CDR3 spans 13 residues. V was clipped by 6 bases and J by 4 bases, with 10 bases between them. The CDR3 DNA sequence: TGTGCCAGCAGCCTTAAGGGGTACAATGAGCAGTTCTTC. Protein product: CASSLKGYNEQFF.

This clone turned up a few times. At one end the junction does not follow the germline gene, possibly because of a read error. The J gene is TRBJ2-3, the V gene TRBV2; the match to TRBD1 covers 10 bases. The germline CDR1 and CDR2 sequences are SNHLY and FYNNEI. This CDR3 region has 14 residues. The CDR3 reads CASRGGQGPDTRYF. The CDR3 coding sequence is TGTGCCAGCAGGGGGGGACAGGGGCCAGATACGCGGTATTTT.

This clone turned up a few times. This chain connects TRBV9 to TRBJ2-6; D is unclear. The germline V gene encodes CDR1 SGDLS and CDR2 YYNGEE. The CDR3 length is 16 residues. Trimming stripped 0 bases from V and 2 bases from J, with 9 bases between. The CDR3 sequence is CASSVGQEPGANVLTF. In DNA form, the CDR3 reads TGTGCCAGCAGCGTAGGGCAGGAACCTGGGGCCAACGTCCTGACTTTC.

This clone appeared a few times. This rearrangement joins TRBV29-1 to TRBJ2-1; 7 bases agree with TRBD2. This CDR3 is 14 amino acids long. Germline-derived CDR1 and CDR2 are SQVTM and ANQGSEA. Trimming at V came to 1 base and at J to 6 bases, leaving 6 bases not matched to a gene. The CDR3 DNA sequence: TGCAGCGTTGAAGGCGGACTAGTGGGCAATGAGCAGTTCTTC. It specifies CSVEGGLVGNEQFF.

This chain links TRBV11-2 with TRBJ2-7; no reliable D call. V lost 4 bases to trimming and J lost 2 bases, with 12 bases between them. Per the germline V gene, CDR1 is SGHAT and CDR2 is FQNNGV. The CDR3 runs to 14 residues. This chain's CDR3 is CASSSLHKTYEQYF. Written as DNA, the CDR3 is TGTGCCAGCAGCTCCCTCCACAAAACCTACGAGCAGTACTTC.

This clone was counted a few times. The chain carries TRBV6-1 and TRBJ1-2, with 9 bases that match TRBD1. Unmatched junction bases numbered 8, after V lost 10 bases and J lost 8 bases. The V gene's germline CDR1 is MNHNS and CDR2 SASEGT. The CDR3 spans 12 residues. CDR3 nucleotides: TGTGCCACGGGACAGGGAGGTATGGGCTACACCTTC. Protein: CATGQGGMGYTF.

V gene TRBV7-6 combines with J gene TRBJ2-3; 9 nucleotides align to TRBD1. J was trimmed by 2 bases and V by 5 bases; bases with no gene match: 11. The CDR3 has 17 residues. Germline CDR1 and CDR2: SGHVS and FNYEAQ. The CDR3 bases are TGTGCCAGCAGCCGGACTGGACAGGGGACCCCCACAGATACGCAGTATTTT. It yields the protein CASSRTGQGTPTDTQYF.

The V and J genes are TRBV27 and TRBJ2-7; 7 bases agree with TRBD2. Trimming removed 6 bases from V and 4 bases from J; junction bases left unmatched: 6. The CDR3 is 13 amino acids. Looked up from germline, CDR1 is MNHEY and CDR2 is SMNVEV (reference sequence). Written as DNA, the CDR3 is TGTGCCAGCAGCGGACTAGGAGAGTACGAGCAGTACTTC. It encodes CASSGLGEYEQYF.

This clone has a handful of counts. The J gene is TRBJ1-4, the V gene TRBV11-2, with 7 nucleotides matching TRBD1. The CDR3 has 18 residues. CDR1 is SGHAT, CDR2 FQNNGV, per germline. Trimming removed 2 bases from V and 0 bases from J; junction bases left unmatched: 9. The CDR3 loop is CASSLRRGQSATNEKLFF. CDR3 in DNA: TGTGCCAGCAGCTTACGGAGGGGACAGTCTGCAACTAATGAAAAACTGTTTTTT.

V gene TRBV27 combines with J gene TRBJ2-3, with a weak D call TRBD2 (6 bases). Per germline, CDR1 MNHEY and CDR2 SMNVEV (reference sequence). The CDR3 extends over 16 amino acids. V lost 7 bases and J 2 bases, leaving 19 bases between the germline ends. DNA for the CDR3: TGTGCCAGCACTCGAGGGAGGAATTTGGCCACAGATACGCAGTATTTT. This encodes CASTRGRNLATDTQYF.

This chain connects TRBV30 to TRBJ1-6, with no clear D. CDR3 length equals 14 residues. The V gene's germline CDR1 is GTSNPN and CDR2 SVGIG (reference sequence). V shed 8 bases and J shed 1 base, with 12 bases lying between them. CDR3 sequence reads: CAATPESYNSPLHF. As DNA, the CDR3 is TGTGCCGCAACCCCAGAATCCTATAATTCACCCCTCCACTTT.

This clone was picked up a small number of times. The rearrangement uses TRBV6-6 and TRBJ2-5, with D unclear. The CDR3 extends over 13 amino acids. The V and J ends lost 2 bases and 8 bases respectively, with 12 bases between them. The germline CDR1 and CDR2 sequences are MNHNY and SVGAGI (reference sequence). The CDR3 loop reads CASSYLEFSTQYF. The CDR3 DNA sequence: TGTGCCAGCAGTTACCTTGAATTTAGTACCCAGTACTTC.

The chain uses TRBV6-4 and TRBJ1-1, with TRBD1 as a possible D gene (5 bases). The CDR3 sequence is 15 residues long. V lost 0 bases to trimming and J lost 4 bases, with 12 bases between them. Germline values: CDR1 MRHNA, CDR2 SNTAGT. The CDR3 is CASSDSGRGSTEAFF. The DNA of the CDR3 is TGTGCCAGCAGTGACTCAGGGAGGGGAAGCACTGAAGCTTTCTTT.

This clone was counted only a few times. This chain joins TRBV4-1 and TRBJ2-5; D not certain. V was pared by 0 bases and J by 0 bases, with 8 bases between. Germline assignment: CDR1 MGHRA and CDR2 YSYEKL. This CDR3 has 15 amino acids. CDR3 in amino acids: CASSQDRGNQETQYF. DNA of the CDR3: TGCGCCAGCAGCCAAGATCGTGGCAACCAAGAGACCCAGTACTTC.